The T cell receptor beta chain described here comes from a study of blood T cell repertoires in COVID-19. Across the study: Some COVID-19 samples were acute and others convalescent; all came from the United States, Italy and Spain. The analysed material was cDNA or gDNA that came from T cells, B-cell-depleted T cells, or PBMCs.

The germline V gene encodes CDR1 SGHNT and CDR2 YYREEE (reference sequence). The CDR3 is 14 residues long. The V gene lost 0 bases and the J gene lost 4 bases, with 10 bases spanning the gap. Authors' data handling: Reference gene primers were amplified, and this amplification served to estimate nucleated cell counts. Sequenced by immunoSEQ multiplex PCR; TCRdb stores in-frame clones only, minus some. V and J calls and clone size come straight from that table; D and trimming were deduced from the DNA. Here the sample spans nearly 80,000 clones, around 80% being singletons. This chain uses TRBV5-4 with TRBJ1-2; possibly TRBD1 for D (6 bases). This receptor was obtained from a woman between 70 and 85 years old with acute or convalescent COVID-19. The specimen sequenced was peripheral blood. The CDR3 loop is CASSLDRVGYGYTF. DNA for the CDR3: TGTGCCAGCAGCTTGGACAGGGTGGGCTATGGCTACACCTTC.